The 24 T cell receptor beta chains reported below all come from one sample, sequenced in a study of tumor-infiltrating lymphocytes in oesophageal squamous cell carcinoma. TCRdb re-analysed the PCR reads in MiXCR, keeping a single row per CDR3 protein. Of 15,000 to 20,000 distinct CDR3 sequences in the sample, about 50% were seen once. Sample: normal esophageal tissue next to the tumor. The receptors originated from a female donor with esophageal squamous cell carcinoma.

As to this clonotype: This likely comes from a read error, as the CDR3 has no conserved phenylalanine or tryptophan at its end. It is unclear where the CDR3 begins or ends on the DNA, so no DNA is shown, and the CDR3 is as TCRdb lists it. This chain links TRBV7-4 with TRBJ2-3; no DNA check was done on the table's D call, TRBD2. Germline V gene sequence: CDR1 SGHVT, CDR2 SQSDAQ. The CDR3 adds up to 16 amino acids, both ends counted. CDR3 amino acids: CASSTRGGGDTQFFGP.

A single count supports this clonotype. The genes are TRBV10-1 and TRBJ2-5; D remains unclear. The CDR3 is made up of 13 amino acids. The V gene lost 8 bases and the J gene lost 3 bases, with 13 bases spanning the gap. The germline V gene encodes CDR1 WNHNN and CDR2 SYGVQD (reference sequence). CDR3 DNA sequence: TGCGCCAGCTCTGACGTGGGTAAAGAGACCCAGTACTTC. Amino acids: CASSDVGKETQYF.

This clonotype was seen many times. The rearrangement links TRBV10-3 to TRBJ2-5; 7 bases are a match to TRBD2. The V gene end was trimmed by 7 bases and the J gene end by 5 bases; junction bases not matched to a gene: 10. Germline-derived CDR1 and CDR2 are ENHRY and SYGVKD. This CDR3 spans 14 amino acids. The CDR3 loop reads CAINPGTTGETQYF. DNA of the CDR3: TGTGCCATCAATCCCGGGACTACCGGGGAGACCCAGTACTTC.

The rearrangement uses TRBV7-4 and TRBJ2-1; 7 nucleotides agree with TRBD1. The CDR3 sequence is 15 residues long. The V segment lost 5 bases and the J segment 0 bases; nucleotides outside the gene matches: 4. Per the germline V gene, CDR1 is SGHVT and CDR2 is SQSDAQ. The chain's CDR3 is CASSMTGSSYNEQFF. The DNA of the CDR3 is TGTGCCAGCAGCATGACAGGGAGCTCCTACAATGAGCAGTTCTTC.

Concerning this clonotype itself: Because it lacks the conserved phenylalanine or tryptophan at the end, this CDR3 is likely a read error. It is unclear where the CDR3 begins or ends on the DNA, so no DNA is shown, and the CDR3 is as TCRdb lists it. The J gene is TRBJ2-7, the V gene TRBV28; the table's D call, TRBD1, was not checked against the DNA. Germline V gene lookup returns CDR1 MDHEN and CDR2 SYDVKM. The CDR3 length equals 15 residues, ends included. The CDR3 spells CASTQDWGGGYTFGS.

The chain combines TRBV7-8 with TRBJ2-7; 7 nucleotides match TRBD1. The DNA end lines up better with TRBJ2-1; the J call may be wrong. The length of the CDR3 is 15 residues. The V gene's germline CDR1 is SGHVS and CDR2 FQNEAQ. The CDR3 region is CASSLRGQLLNEQFF. DNA for the CDR3: TGTGCCAGCAGCTTAAGGGGACAGCTTTTAAATGAGCAGTTCTTC.

The chain employs TRBV15 and TRBJ2-5, with 8 bases identical to TRBD1. Germline values: CDR1 LNHNV, CDR2 YYDKDF (reference sequence). The CDR3 extends over 13 amino acids. J gave up 5 bases and V 4 bases, and 3 bases lay outside the gene matches. In nucleotides, the CDR3 is TGTGCCACCAGCATCACAGGGGGGGAGACCCAGTACTTC. Its translation: CATSITGGETQYF.

This chain connects TRBV10-2 to TRBJ2-1, with D hard to call. There are 12 residues in the CDR3. In germline, CDR1 is WSHSY, CDR2 SAAADI. Trimming removed 0 bases at V and 6 bases at J, with 3 bases between. CDR3: CASSESANEQFF. The CDR3 region has the DNA TGCGCCAGCAGTGAGTCGGCCAATGAGCAGTTCTTC.

The CDR3 nucleotides read TGTGCCAGCAGCTTAGTACAAGGGACTAGCAGGGTAGTGTCCTACAATGAGCAGTTCTTC. Encoded protein: CASSLVQGTSRVVSYNEQFF. This sequence joins TRBV7-6 and TRBJ2-1, with 9 positions matching TRBD2. The ends lost 1 base at V and 1 base at J; junction bases unmatched: 14. Germline V gives CDR1 SGHVS, CDR2 FNYEAQ. This CDR3 is 20 amino acids long. Looking up the rest from reference TRBV7-6 and TRBJ2-1 gives the full variable domain: GAGVSQSPRYKVTKRGQDVALRCDPISGHVSLYWYRQALGQGPEFLTYFNYEAQQDKSGLPNDRFSAERPEGSISTLTIQRTEQRDSAMYRCASSLVQGTSRVVSYNEQFFGPGTRLTVL.

This clonotype was seen a single time. Possible read error: a much larger clone is one base away. The genes are TRBV7-4 and TRBJ2-4, with D hard to call. The J call may not be correct, given that the DNA end is closer to TRBJ2-7. CDR3 size: 16 residues. Germline V gene data show CDR1 as SGHVT and CDR2 as SQSDAQ. The CDR3 here is CASSLVGERISDEQYF. The CDR3 region has the DNA TGTGCCAGCAGCTTAGTGGGTGAGCGCATCTCTGACGAGCAGTACTTC.

This clonotype ranks as medium-sized (0.01 to 0.1%). The gene calls are TRBV7-9 and TRBJ1-1, with 8 positions matching TRBD1. This CDR3 has 15 amino acids. After removal of 3 bases from V and 9 bases from J, the junction contained 12 bases not matched to a gene. CDR1 and CDR2 (germline): SEHNR, FQNEAQ (reference sequence). The CDR3 sequence is CASSFQGATSKKAFF. CDR3 bases: TGTGCCAGCAGCTTCCAGGGGGCAACAAGTAAAAAAGCTTTCTTT.

The genes are TRBV7-9 and TRBJ2-5; no clear D. There are 14 residues in the CDR3. V lost 5 bases and J lost 2, with 12 bases in between. Germline assignment: CDR1 SEHNR and CDR2 FQNEAQ (reference sequence). The CDR3 region is CASSPQRAQETQYF. CDR3 bases: TGTGCCAGCAGCCCCCAAAGAGCGCAAGAGACCCAGTACTTC.

This clonotype was detected ten times or more. The rearrangement links TRBV5-4 to TRBJ1-1; D might be TRBD1 (6 bases). V was trimmed by 4 bases and J by 5 bases, leaving 18 bases between them. This CDR3 spans 15 amino acids. The V gene's germline CDR1 is SGHNT and CDR2 YYREEE (reference sequence). The CDR3 nucleotides read TGTGCCAGCAGCCGAGCAGACAGGTCGGTGACTGAAGCTTTCTTT. Protein sequence: CASSRADRSVTEAFF.

The chain has TRBV3-1 and TRBJ1-5; D is unclear. The V end lost 4 bases, the J end lost 0 bases, and 10 bases lay between the germline ends. The CDR3 totals 15 residues. In germline, CDR1 is LGHDT, CDR2 YNNKEL (reference sequence). The CDR3: CASSLGIYSNQPQHF. CDR3 DNA sequence: TGTGCCAGCAGCCTTGGGATCTATAGCAATCAGCCCCAGCATTTT.

This clonotype was counted ten times or more. A much larger clone lies a single base off, so this may be a read error. The V call is TRBV7-3, the J call TRBJ2-7; either TRBD1 or TRBD2 may supply D (6 bases each). Trimming left V 4 bases short and J 7 bases short, with 20 bases between. The CDR3 consists of 15 residues. CDR1 SGHTA and CDR2 FQGTGA come from the germline V gene. The CDR3 DNA sequence: TGTGCCAGCAGCTATAAAGGGGGGACCTACAATGAGCAGTACTTC. Protein product: CASSYKGGTYNEQYF. Full variable domain (missing parts from reference TRBV7-3 and TRBJ2-7): GAGVSQTPSNKVTEKGKYVELRCDPISGHTALYWYRQSLGQGPEFLIYFQGTGAADDSGLPNDRFFAVRPEGSVSTLKIQRTERGDSAVYLCASSYKGGTYNEQYFGPGTRLTVT.

Here the CDR3 reads CASSSGLAGGQETQYF. The CDR3 region has the DNA TGTGCCAGCAGCTCGGGACTAGCGGGAGGGCAAGAGACCCAGTACTTC. The chain recombines TRBV7-6 with TRBJ2-5, with TRBD2 matching over 16 bases. Germline CDR1 SGHVS, CDR2 FNYEAQ. V shed 4 bases, J shed 2 bases, and the junction held 1 base outside the gene matches. This CDR3 contains 16 residues.

This clonotype came up a few times. The V call is TRBV18, the J call TRBJ1-1, with no clear D. Trimming took 1 base from V and 7 from J, leaving 4 bases between them. The V gene's germline CDR1 is KGHSH and CDR2 LQKENI. This CDR3 contains 11 residues. This chain's CDR3 is CASSPRGEAFF. The CDR3 nucleotides read TGTGCCAGCTCACCACGGGGTGAAGCTTTCTTT.

In this sample, this clonotype is medium-sized. This chain links TRBV7-2 with TRBJ2-7, with D uncertain. The ends were cut back, 1 base at V and 7 bases at J, with 8 bases in the middle. Germline V gives CDR1 SGHTA, CDR2 FQGNSA. The CDR3 consists of 12 residues. CDR3 DNA sequence: TGTGCCAGCAGCTTAGGATTTGGTGAGCAGTACTTC. This gives the protein CASSLGFGEQYF.

The chain recombines TRBV10-3 with TRBJ2-5; 11 nucleotides agree with TRBD1. Losses at the gene ends were 6 bases for V and 6 bases for J; bases not matched to a gene: 6. CDR1 ENHRY and CDR2 SYGVKD come from the germline V gene. The CDR3 has 14 amino acids. The CDR3 loop reads CAIREGTGGKTQYF. In nucleotides, the CDR3 is TGTGCCATCAGGGAGGGGACAGGGGGGAAGACCCAGTACTTC.

This clonotype was counted many times. The rearrangement uses TRBV6-1 and TRBJ2-2; 12 nucleotides match TRBD2. Per the germline V gene, CDR1 is MNHNS and CDR2 is SASEGT. This CDR3 spans 15 amino acids. V was pared by 6 bases and J by 8 bases, with 7 bases of the junction left unmatched. The CDR3 region is CASRKGLAGRGELFF. DNA for the CDR3: TGTGCCAGCAGGAAAGGACTAGCGGGACGGGGGGAGCTGTTTTTT.

In this sample, this clonotype turned up many times. The genes are TRBV7-3 and TRBJ2-1, with D unresolved. V gave up 0 bases and J gave up 3 bases, with 9 bases separating them. Germline assignment: CDR1 SGHTA and CDR2 FQGTGA. CDR3 length: 15 amino acids. The chain's CDR3 is CASSLTSQGYNEQFF. The CDR3 DNA is TGTGCCAGCAGCTTAACGTCTCAAGGCTACAATGAGCAGTTCTTC.

The chain couples TRBV6-6 to TRBJ2-1; D unresolved. The J call could be wrong; TRBJ1-2 is a better fit for the DNA end. The CDR3 totals 13 residues. From germline, CDR1 is MNHNY and CDR2 SVGAGI (reference sequence). CDR3 sequence reads: CASSYLGEKGYTF. The CDR3 nucleotides are TGTGCCAGCAGTTACCTCGGGGAGAAGGGCTACACCTTC.

A few counts support this clonotype. This rearrangement joins TRBV2 to TRBJ2-5, with D hard to call. The J call may be faulty, since TRBJ1-2 better matches the DNA end. Germline CDR1 is SNHLY and CDR2 is FYNNEI. The CDR3 length is 12 residues. The CDR3 is CASSEEVYGYTF. The CDR3 DNA reads as TGTGCCAGCAGTGAAGAGGTCTATGGCTACACCTTC.

This chain connects TRBV7-2 to TRBJ2-5; maybe TRBD1 (6 bases). TRBJ2-7 matches the DNA end more closely, so the J call is doubtful. The CDR3 length is 15 residues. Germline lookup yields CDR1 SGHTA and CDR2 FQGNSA. For the CDR3, the DNA is TGTGCCAGCAGCCCAACCACAGGGTTGGGCTACGAGCAGTACTTC. Residues: CASSPTTGLGYEQYF.